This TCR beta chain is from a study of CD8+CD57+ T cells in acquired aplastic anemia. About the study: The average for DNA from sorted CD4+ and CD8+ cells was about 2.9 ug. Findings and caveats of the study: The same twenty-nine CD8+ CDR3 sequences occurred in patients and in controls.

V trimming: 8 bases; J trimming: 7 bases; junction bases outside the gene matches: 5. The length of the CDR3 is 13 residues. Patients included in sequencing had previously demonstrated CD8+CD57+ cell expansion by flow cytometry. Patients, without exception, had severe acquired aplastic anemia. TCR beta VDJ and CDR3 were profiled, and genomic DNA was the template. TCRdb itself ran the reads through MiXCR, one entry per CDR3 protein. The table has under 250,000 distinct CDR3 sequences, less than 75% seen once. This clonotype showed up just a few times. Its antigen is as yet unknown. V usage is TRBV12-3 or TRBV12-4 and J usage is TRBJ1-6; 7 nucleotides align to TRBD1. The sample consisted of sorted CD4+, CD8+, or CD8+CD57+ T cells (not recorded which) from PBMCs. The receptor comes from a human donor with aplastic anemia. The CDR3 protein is CASSGQANSPLHF. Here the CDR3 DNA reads TGTGCCAGCTCCGGACAGGCGAATTCACCCCTCCACTTT.